The 5 T cell receptor beta chains presented below share a single source sample, sequenced in a study of T cell changes during pregnancy in multiple sclerosis. TCRdb's table, derived via immunoSEQ multiplex PCR, lists solely in-frame clones and lacks some. Among approximately 90,000 clones listed, around 94% were seen once. The source was peripheral blood, collected in the third trimester of pregnancy. Receptors were obtained from a female donor with multiple sclerosis, enrolled in a pregnancy study.

CDR3: CASSLSGGVNQPQHF. As DNA, the CDR3 is TGTGCCAGCAGTTTATCTGGCGGGGTGAATCAGCCCCAGCATTTT. The V gene is TRBV27, the J gene TRBJ1-5; D is ambiguous. Looked up from germline, CDR1 is MNHEY and CDR2 is SMNVEV (reference sequence). The CDR3 totals 15 residues. Between the trimmed V and J ends, which lost 0 bases and 4 bases, there was a span of 10 bases.

V usage is TRBV7-8 and J usage is TRBJ2-1, with 7 bases aligning to TRBD1. The germline V gene has CDR1 SGHVS and CDR2 FQNEAQ. V lost 5 bases, J lost 9 bases, and 13 bases stayed unmatched. The CDR3 extends over 15 amino acids. CDR3 sequence reads: CASSPDRVFSVEQFF. The CDR3 DNA reads as TGTGCCAGCAGCCCCGACAGGGTGTTCTCGGTTGAGCAGTTCTTC.

The chain employs TRBV19 and TRBJ2-2, with D perhaps matching TRBD2 (6 bases). Looked up from germline, CDR1 is LNHDA and CDR2 is SQIVND (reference sequence). This CDR3 contains 13 residues. Trimming removed 7 bases from V and 8 bases from J, with 14 bases in between. The CDR3: CASTPTRPGELFF. The CDR3 nucleotides are TGTGCCAGTACTCCGACTAGGCCTGGGGAGCTGTTTTTT. Full variable domain (remainder filled in from reference TRBV19 and TRBJ2-2): DGGITQSPKYLFRKEGQNVTLSCEQNLNHDAMYWYRQDPGQGLRLIYYSQIVNDFQKGDIAEGYSVSREKKESFPLTVTSAQKNPTAFYLCASTPTRPGELFFGEGSRLTVL.

In this sample, this clone turned up a few times. The chain joins TRBV28 to TRBJ2-7, with a tentative D call TRBD2 (7 bases). Germline V gene lookup returns CDR1 MDHEN and CDR2 SYDVKM. This CDR3 region has 15 residues. Trimming shortened V by 6 bases and J by 1 base, and 16 bases separated the two germline ends. CDR3 residues: CASSGGGVRSYEQYF. CDR3 sequence (DNA): TGTGCCAGCAGCGGAGGGGGGGTACGGTCCTACGAGCAGTACTTC. Combining the CDR3 with reference TRBV28 and TRBJ2-7 gives the whole variable domain DVKVTQSSRYLVKRTGEKVFLECVQDMDHENMFWYRQDPGLGLRLIYFSYDVKMKEKGDIPEGYSVSREKKERFSLILESASTNQTSMYLCASSGGGVRSYEQYFGPGTRLTVT.

This chain uses TRBV19 with TRBJ2-3; 10 bases agree with TRBD2. From germline, CDR1 is LNHDA and CDR2 SQIVND (reference sequence). This CDR3 has 15 residues. V shed 5 bases and J 4 bases; nucleotides not matched to a gene: 6. For the CDR3, the DNA is TGTGCCAGTAGTTCGAGCGGGAGGGCCCCAGATACGCAGTATTTT. As protein: CASSSSGRAPDTQYF.